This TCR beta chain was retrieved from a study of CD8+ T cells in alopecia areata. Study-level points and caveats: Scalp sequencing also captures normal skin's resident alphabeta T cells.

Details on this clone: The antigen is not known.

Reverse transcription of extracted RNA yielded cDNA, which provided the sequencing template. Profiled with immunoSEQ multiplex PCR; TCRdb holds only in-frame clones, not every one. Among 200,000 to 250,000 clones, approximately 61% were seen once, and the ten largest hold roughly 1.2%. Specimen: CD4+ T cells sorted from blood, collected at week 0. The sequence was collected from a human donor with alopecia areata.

DNA for the CDR3: TGTGCCAGCGAACAGGTGGACTATGGCTACACCTTC. This gives the protein CASEQVDYGYTF. The V call is TRBV28, the J call TRBJ1-2, with D maybe TRBD1 (5 bases). The V end lost 8 bases, the J end lost 3 bases, and 10 bases lay between the germline ends. This CDR3 has 12 amino acids. From germline, CDR1 is MDHEN and CDR2 SYDVKM.